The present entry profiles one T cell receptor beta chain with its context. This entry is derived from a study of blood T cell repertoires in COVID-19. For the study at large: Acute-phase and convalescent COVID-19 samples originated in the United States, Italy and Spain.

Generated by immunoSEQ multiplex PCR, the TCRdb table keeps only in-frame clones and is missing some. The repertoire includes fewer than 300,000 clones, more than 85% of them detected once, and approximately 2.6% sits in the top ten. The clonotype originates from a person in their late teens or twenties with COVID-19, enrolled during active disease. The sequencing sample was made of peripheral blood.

CDR3 amino acids: CASSQTSDTQYF. As DNA, the CDR3 is TGTGCCAGTAGTCAGACATCGGATACGCAGTATTTT. The chain uses TRBV19 and TRBJ2-3; the D is unclear. Germline V gene lookup returns CDR1 LNHDA and CDR2 SQIVND (reference sequence). The CDR3 sequence is 12 residues long. V lost 5 bases and J 6 bases, leaving 9 bases between the germline ends.